The clone carrying this T cell receptor beta chain has just a few counts. Its cognate antigen is unknown. Germline CDR1 reads MGHRA; CDR2 reads YSYEKL. The germline V and J ends were trimmed by 4 bases and 1 base, with 11 bases remaining between them. There are 14 residues in the CDR3. Amplification used 60 Vbeta primers and 13 Jbeta primers. Per the authors' pipeline: Later, an analysis found about 83 million unique TCR beta chains, and around 12 million of these were shared. Assay used: immunoSEQ multiplex PCR; TCRdb lists only in-frame clones, some missing. That table supplies the V and J calls and clone size; D and trimming were determined from the DNA. The table lists under 200,000 clones, approximately 80% of them singletons, with roughly 6.7% in the top ten. The data stem from a study of cytomegalovirus exposure and HLA in healthy donors. Overall study findings and caveats: Within an earlier analysis, most TCR beta V segments proved productive either about 87% or about 30% of the time.

The receptor was isolated from a man in his forties or fifties in good health and CMV-seropositive. The V and J genes are TRBV4-1 and TRBJ2-7; tentatively, D is TRBD1 (5 bases). Material for sequencing was PBMCs. The CDR3 nucleotides are TGCGCCAGCAGCCGACCCACAGGTTCCTACGAGCAGTACTTC. This sequence encodes CASSRPTGSYEQYF.